These T cell receptor beta chains were read from a single sample in a study of T cell responses to AZD1222 COVID-19 vaccine. Measured with immunoSEQ multiplex PCR; TCRdb has only the in-frame clones, and not every one. The data hold tens of thousands of clones, with roughly 89% observed a single time. Sample: peripheral blood, taken on day 0 of AZD1222 vaccination. These receptors all come from an adult in good health. Each CDR3 is given with its conserved first and last residue. Fields, in order: J gene, clone size, V gene, D gene, CDR3 protein, CDR3 DNA. The D gene is left open where the match is weak. Size is omitted from some rows. Given values are once, few, many or a class for expanded clones.

j_call: TRBJ1-6; clone_size: many; v_call: TRBV11-3; d_call: -; cdr3_aa: CASSEQGSNSPLHF; cdr3_nt: TGTGCCAGCAGCGAACAGGGATCTAATTCACCCCTCCACTTT
j_call: TRBJ2-3; clone_size: -; v_call: TRBV11-2; d_call: -; cdr3_aa: CASSLAASTDTQYF; cdr3_nt: TGTGCCAGCAGCTTAGCGGCTAGCACAGATACGCAGTATTTT
j_call: TRBJ1-1; clone_size: -; v_call: TRBV3-1/TRBV3-2; d_call: -; cdr3_aa: CASSQGRVTEAFF; cdr3_nt: TGTGCCAGCAGCCAGGGCAGGGTCACTGAAGCTTTCTTT
j_call: TRBJ1-2; clone_size: -; v_call: TRBV7-8; d_call: -; cdr3_aa: CASSLEGQVLYGYTF; cdr3_nt: TGTGCCAGCAGCTTGGAGGGGCAGGTTCTCTATGGCTACACCTTC
j_call: TRBJ1-1; clone_size: -; v_call: TRBV4-1; d_call: -; cdr3_aa: CASSQVRGTEAFF; cdr3_nt: TGCGCCAGCAGCCAAGTTCGGGGAACTGAAGCTTTCTTT
j_call: TRBJ2-1; clone_size: medium-sized; v_call: TRBV30; d_call: TRBD2; cdr3_aa: CAWRLSGGGNEQFF; cdr3_nt: TGTGCCTGGCGGCTTTCGGGGGGGGGAAATGAGCAGTTCTTC
j_call: TRBJ2-1; clone_size: -; v_call: TRBV5-8; d_call: -; cdr3_aa: CASTSRGTRGRSSYNEQFF; cdr3_nt: TGTGCCAGCACCTCCCGAGGGACAAGGGGCCGAAGCTCCTACAATGAGCAGTTCTTC
j_call: TRBJ2-7; clone_size: -; v_call: TRBV9; d_call: TRBD2; cdr3_aa: CASSSGGDHTYEQYF; cdr3_nt: TGTGCCAGCAGCTCGGGAGGGGACCACACCTACGAGCAGTACTTC
j_call: TRBJ2-1; clone_size: once; v_call: TRBV5-1; d_call: TRBD2; cdr3_aa: CASRVRGNYNEQFF; cdr3_nt: TGCGCCAGCCGGGTGCGGGGGAACTACAATGAGCAGTTCTTC
j_call: TRBJ1-1; clone_size: -; v_call: TRBV19; d_call: -; cdr3_aa: CASSIWDKNTEAFF; cdr3_nt: TGTGCCAGTAGTATCTGGGACAAGAACACTGAAGCTTTCTTT
j_call: TRBJ2-5; clone_size: -; v_call: TRBV4-2; d_call: -; cdr3_aa: CASSQDGLETQYF; cdr3_nt: TGTGCCAGCAGCCAAGATGGGTTGGAGACCCAGTACTTC
j_call: TRBJ1-3; clone_size: few; v_call: TRBV20-1; d_call: -; cdr3_aa: CSASSDSGNTIYF; cdr3_nt: TGCAGTGCTAGTTCAGACTCTGGAAACACCATATATTTT
j_call: TRBJ2-3; clone_size: -; v_call: TRBV10-2; d_call: -; cdr3_aa: CASSERSTDTQYF; cdr3_nt: TGCGCCAGCAGTGAGCGTAGCACAGATACGCAGTATTTT
j_call: TRBJ2-7; clone_size: -; v_call: TRBV9; d_call: -; cdr3_aa: CASSVGYGIYEQYF; cdr3_nt: TGTGCCAGCAGCGTAGGGTACGGAATCTACGAGCAGTACTTC
j_call: TRBJ2-7; clone_size: -; v_call: TRBV3-1/TRBV3-2; d_call: -; cdr3_aa: CASSQMDEQYF; cdr3_nt: TGTGCCAGCAGTCAAATGGACGAGCAGTACTTC
j_call: TRBJ1-5; clone_size: -; v_call: TRBV7-2; d_call: -; cdr3_aa: CASRNGDQPQHF; cdr3_nt: TGTGCCAGCAGAAACGGGGATCAGCCCCAGCATTTT
j_call: TRBJ2-7; clone_size: few; v_call: TRBV6-5; d_call: TRBD1; cdr3_aa: CASSYQGAHEQYF; cdr3_nt: TGTGCCAGCAGTTACCAGGGGGCCCACGAGCAGTACTTC
j_call: TRBJ2-2; clone_size: medium-sized; v_call: TRBV24-1; d_call: TRBD1; cdr3_aa: CATSDTGTGGGELFF; cdr3_nt: TGTGCCACCAGTGACACCGGGACAGGGGGCGGGGAGCTGTTTTTT
j_call: TRBJ1-6; clone_size: -; v_call: TRBV28; d_call: -; cdr3_aa: CASSWGSPLHF; cdr3_nt: TGTGCCAGCAGTTGGGGTTCACCCCTCCACTTT
j_call: TRBJ1-1; clone_size: few; v_call: TRBV21-1; d_call: -; cdr3_aa: CASSWTGRHTEAFF; cdr3_nt: TGTGCCAGCAGCTGGACAGGCCGCCACACTGAAGCTTTCTTT
j_call: TRBJ1-1; clone_size: -; v_call: TRBV24-1; d_call: -; cdr3_aa: CATRDLTDTEAFF; cdr3_nt: TGTGCCACCAGGGACCTAACGGACACTGAAGCTTTCTTT
j_call: TRBJ1-1; clone_size: -; v_call: TRBV7-2; d_call: -; cdr3_aa: CASSLVVQGGTEAFF; cdr3_nt: TGTGCCAGCAGCTTAGTAGTCCAGGGTGGGACTGAAGCTTTCTTT
j_call: TRBJ2-2; clone_size: once; v_call: TRBV5-1; d_call: -; cdr3_aa: CASSLNGGANTGELFF; cdr3_nt: TGCGCCAGCAGCTTGAATGGCGGGGCGAACACCGGGGAGCTGTTTTTT
j_call: TRBJ2-7; clone_size: -; v_call: TRBV6-5; d_call: -; cdr3_aa: CASTSWNGYEQYF; cdr3_nt: TGTGCCAGCACCTCCTGGAACGGGTACGAGCAGTACTTC
j_call: TRBJ2-3; clone_size: -; v_call: TRBV7-8; d_call: -; cdr3_aa: CASSLGPSDTQYF; cdr3_nt: TGTGCCAGCAGCTTAGGCCCCTCGGATACGCAGTATTTT
j_call: TRBJ2-1; clone_size: -; v_call: TRBV2; d_call: TRBD1; cdr3_aa: CASSVSRGNEQFF; cdr3_nt: TGTGCCAGCAGTGTATCCAGGGGGAATGAGCAGTTCTTC
j_call: TRBJ1-4; clone_size: -; v_call: TRBV30; d_call: -; cdr3_aa: CAWSVGEKLFF; cdr3_nt: TGTGCCTGGAGTGTTGGTGAAAAACTGTTTTTT
j_call: TRBJ1-6; clone_size: -; v_call: TRBV6-5; d_call: -; cdr3_aa: CASRVGPNGNSPLHF; cdr3_nt: TGTGCCAGCAGGGTCGGACCGAATGGGAATTCACCCCTCCACTTT
j_call: TRBJ1-2; clone_size: -; v_call: TRBV12-3/TRBV12-4; d_call: -; cdr3_aa: CASSTPGVYGYTF; cdr3_nt: TGTGCCAGCAGCACCCCGGGCGTCTATGGCTACACCTTC
j_call: TRBJ2-1; clone_size: -; v_call: TRBV6-5; d_call: TRBD2; cdr3_aa: CASVSGGAWNEQFF; cdr3_nt: TGTGCCAGCGTAAGCGGGGGGGCCTGGAATGAGCAGTTCTTC
j_call: TRBJ1-5; clone_size: -; v_call: TRBV5-1; d_call: -; cdr3_aa: CASSLFGENQPQHF; cdr3_nt: TGCGCCAGCAGCTTGTTCGGTGAAAATCAGCCCCAGCATTTT
j_call: TRBJ1-2; clone_size: -; v_call: TRBV6-5; d_call: -; cdr3_aa: CASSYTWDEAYGYTF; cdr3_nt: TGTGCCAGCAGTTACACTTGGGACGAGGCCTATGGCTACACCTTC
j_call: TRBJ1-2; clone_size: -; v_call: TRBV19; d_call: TRBD1; cdr3_aa: CASSISGGGYGYTF; cdr3_nt: TGTGCCAGTAGTATATCAGGGGGTGGCTATGGCTACACCTTC
j_call: TRBJ2-3; clone_size: few; v_call: TRBV6-1; d_call: TRBD2; cdr3_aa: CASSEGRTSGTDTQYF; cdr3_nt: TGTGCCAGCAGTGAAGGGAGGACTAGCGGCACAGATACGCAGTATTTT
j_call: TRBJ2-7; clone_size: -; v_call: TRBV2; d_call: -; cdr3_aa: CAISGTHTYEQYF; cdr3_nt: TGTGCCATCTCCGGGACTCATACCTACGAGCAGTACTTC
j_call: TRBJ2-7; clone_size: -; v_call: TRBV15; d_call: TRBD1; cdr3_aa: CATSRDGTGGDEQYF; cdr3_nt: TGTGCCACCAGCAGAGATGGGACAGGGGGCGACGAGCAGTACTTC
j_call: TRBJ2-7; clone_size: few; v_call: TRBV10-2; d_call: -; cdr3_aa: CASSGGVYSYEQYF; cdr3_nt: TGCGCCAGCAGTGGTGGGGTCTACTCCTACGAGCAGTACTTC
j_call: TRBJ1-5; clone_size: few; v_call: TRBV11-2; d_call: -; cdr3_aa: CASSLVNNQPQHF; cdr3_nt: TGTGCCAGCAGCTTAGTAAACAATCAGCCCCAGCATTTT
j_call: TRBJ2-5; clone_size: -; v_call: TRBV4-2; d_call: TRBD2; cdr3_aa: CASSPTSGQETQYF; cdr3_nt: TGTGCCAGCAGCCCTACTAGCGGGCAAGAGACCCAGTACTTC
j_call: TRBJ1-4; clone_size: -; v_call: TRBV2; d_call: TRBD1; cdr3_aa: CASRLTGGEEKLFF; cdr3_nt: TGTGCCAGCAGACTGACAGGGGGAGAGGAAAAACTGTTTTTT
j_call: TRBJ1-6; clone_size: -; v_call: TRBV3-1/TRBV3-2; d_call: -; cdr3_aa: CASSLTSRSPLHF; cdr3_nt: TGTGCCAGCAGCCTGACCAGCAGATCACCCCTCCACTTT
j_call: TRBJ2-7; clone_size: -; v_call: TRBV4-1; d_call: -; cdr3_aa: CASSQGVGSYEQYF; cdr3_nt: TGCGCCAGCAGCCAAGGGGTAGGGTCCTACGAGCAGTACTTC
j_call: TRBJ2-7; clone_size: once; v_call: TRBV5-6; d_call: -; cdr3_aa: CASSRHRYEQYF; cdr3_nt: TGTGCCAGCAGCCGCCACCGCTACGAGCAGTACTTC
j_call: TRBJ1-6; clone_size: -; v_call: TRBV6-2/TRBV6-3; d_call: -; cdr3_aa: CASSPPQEGYSPLHF; cdr3_nt: TGTGCCAGCAGTCCACCTCAGGAGGGCTATTCACCCCTCCACTTT
j_call: TRBJ1-2; clone_size: once; v_call: TRBV7-9; d_call: -; cdr3_aa: CASSPSGGYGYTF; cdr3_nt: TGTGCCAGCAGCCCTAGCGGGGGCTATGGCTACACCTTC
j_call: TRBJ1-6; clone_size: -; v_call: TRBV19; d_call: TRBD1; cdr3_aa: CASSIGTGGRYDNSPLHF; cdr3_nt: TGTGCCAGTAGCATCGGGACAGGGGGCCGATACGATAATTCACCCCTCCACTTT
j_call: TRBJ1-6; clone_size: -; v_call: TRBV5-1; d_call: -; cdr3_aa: CASSPIETNSPLHF; cdr3_nt: TGCGCCAGCAGCCCGATTGAAACTAATTCACCCCTCCACTTT
j_call: TRBJ1-5; clone_size: -; v_call: TRBV7-9; d_call: -; cdr3_aa: CASSLEHRTLNQPQHF; cdr3_nt: TGTGCCAGCAGCTTAGAACACAGGACCCTTAATCAGCCCCAGCATTTT
j_call: TRBJ2-7; clone_size: -; v_call: TRBV29-1; d_call: -; cdr3_aa: CSGMDSGPSYEQYF; cdr3_nt: TGCAGCGGGATGGACTCGGGCCCATCCTACGAGCAGTACTTC
j_call: TRBJ1-2; clone_size: few; v_call: TRBV13; d_call: TRBD1; cdr3_aa: CASSTVTGGGRYGYTF; cdr3_nt: TGTGCCAGCAGCACCGTGACAGGGGGAGGGCGATATGGCTACACCTTC
j_call: TRBJ2-7; clone_size: -; v_call: TRBV3-1/TRBV3-2; d_call: -; cdr3_aa: CASSQVQVSHEQYF; cdr3_nt: TGTGCCAGCAGCCAAGTGCAGGTTAGCCACGAGCAGTACTTC
j_call: TRBJ1-4; clone_size: -; v_call: TRBV6-5; d_call: -; cdr3_aa: CASSRGFREKLFF; cdr3_nt: TGTGCCAGCAGTCGGGGGTTTCGAGAAAAACTGTTTTTT
j_call: TRBJ2-5; clone_size: few; v_call: TRBV9; d_call: TRBD2; cdr3_aa: CASSEGLAGEETQYF; cdr3_nt: TGTGCCAGCAGCGAGGGACTAGCGGGGGAAGAGACCCAGTACTTC
j_call: TRBJ1-2; clone_size: -; v_call: TRBV11-2; d_call: TRBD1; cdr3_aa: CASRHRDSLPVEYGYTF; cdr3_nt: TGTGCCAGCAGACACCGGGACAGCCTACCGGTTGAGTATGGCTACACCTTC
j_call: TRBJ1-6; clone_size: -; v_call: TRBV5-1; d_call: TRBD1; cdr3_aa: CASTEDRGSVDSPLHF; cdr3_nt: TGCGCCAGCACCGAGGACAGGGGATCGGTAGATTCACCCCTCCACTTT